This T cell receptor (beta chain) stems from a study of Ad26.COV2.S vaccination and SARS-CoV-2 variants. V lost 7 bases to trimming and J lost 6 bases, with 21 bases between them. Per the germline V gene, CDR1 is SEHNR and CDR2 is FQNEAQ (reference sequence). This CDR3 comprises 15 residues. Only in-frame clones appear in the TCRdb table, and some are missing; sequencing was by immunoSEQ multiplex PCR. The repertoire includes more than 300,000 clones, around 85% of them detected once, and 2.1% sits in the top ten. The treatment here: roughly 18 received Ad26.COV2.S at low or high dose, single or two shots; about five received placebo; per-sample allocation not given. At day 63 after the first vaccine or placebo injection, samples were drawn. SARS-CoV-2 spike from the Wuhan strain was encoded by the vaccine, an Ad26 vector.

The sequenced sample was peripheral blood, obtained in a trial of Ad26.COV2.S vaccine versus placebo. This clonotype originated in a person between 18 and 65 years old who received the Ad26.COV2.S COVID-19 vaccine or a placebo. The rearrangement joins TRBV7-9 to TRBJ1-2, with D tentatively TRBD1 (6 bases). DNA for the CDR3: TGTGCCAGCAACCAGGGAGGGGGACATAAAGATGGCTACACCTTC. Residues: CASNQGGGHKDGYTF.